One and the same sample provided the 15 T cell receptor beta chains below, sequenced in a study of regulatory T cells in long-lasting Graves disease. Assembly of TCR beta libraries relied on iRepertoire HTBI primers together with Arm-PCR of CDR3 regions. TCRdb used MiXCR to reprocess the multiplex PCR reads, holding one entry per CDR3 protein. Here the sample spans some 250,000 distinct CDR3 sequences, under 20% being singletons. Time point defined: newly diagnosed GD, antithyroid drugs for less than 3 months. PBMC-extracted RNA yielded the TCR library. Separately, the same data were catalogued under a study of T cells in Graves' hyperthyroidism and ophthalmopathy.

The specimen comprised peripheral blood mononuclear cells (PBMCs), sampled at new diagnosis, from a patient treated with antithyroid drugs. These receptor sequences come from a woman in her thirties with Graves disease.

This chain joins TRBV3-1 and TRBJ2-4; weak D call: TRBD1 (6 bases). The J call is in doubt because the DNA end fits TRBJ2-5 better. Looked up from germline, CDR1 is LGHDT and CDR2 is YNNKEL (reference sequence). The CDR3 sequence is 13 residues long. CDR3 coding DNA: TGTGCCAGCAGCCAAGACAGGGGAAGGACCCAGTACTTC. It yields the protein CASSQDRGRTQYF.

In its sample, this clonotype was seen many times. The genes are TRBV18 and TRBJ1-5, with D unclear. V lost 2 bases, J lost 1 base, and 6 bases lay in between. The CDR3 runs to 14 residues. Germline V gives CDR1 KGHSH, CDR2 LQKENI. The CDR3 DNA follows: TGTGCCAGCTCACCATCTACCAGCAATCAGCCCCAGCATTTT. This codes for CASSPSTSNQPQHF.

This clonotype occurred many times. The chain links TRBV7-9 to TRBJ1-4, with D perhaps matching TRBD1 (5 bases). The CDR3 runs to 15 residues. Trimming pared 2 bases from V and 0 bases from J, leaving 7 bases between. Germline-derived CDR1 and CDR2 are SEHNR and FQNEAQ (reference sequence). The CDR3 DNA reads as TGTGCCAGCAGCTTAAGGACAACAACTAATGAAAAACTGTTTTTT. This codes for CASSLRTTTNEKLFF. The variable domain in full, with the rest retrieved from reference TRBV7-9 and TRBJ1-4, is DTGVSQNPRHKITKRGQNVTFRCDPISEHNRLYWYRQTLGQGPEFLTYFQNEAQLEKSRLLSDRFSAERPKGSFSTLEIQRTEQGDSAMYLCASSLRTTTNEKLFFGSGTQLSVL.

V gene TRBV12-3 or TRBV12-4 combines with J gene TRBJ2-7; D call uncertain. This CDR3 region has 15 residues. V lost 6 bases, J lost 0 bases, and 15 bases lay in between. CDR3 in amino acids: CASSRRKGISYEQYF. The CDR3 DNA sequence: TGTGCCAGCAGCCGACGTAAGGGAATCTCCTACGAGCAGTACTTC.

This clonotype showed up many times. The chain employs TRBV20-1 and TRBJ1-2; perhaps TRBD1 as D (5 bases). This CDR3 comprises 13 residues. Per the germline V gene, CDR1 is DFQATT and CDR2 is SNEGSKA (reference sequence). Trimming left V 4 bases short and J 4 bases short, with 13 bases between. CDR3 DNA sequence: TGCAGTGCTACGAGAGAGGGGTCCTATGGCTACACCTTC. It is translated as CSATREGSYGYTF.

In this sample, this clonotype turned up many times. The J gene is TRBJ1-5, the V gene TRBV19, with a weak D call TRBD1 (5 bases). Trimming stripped 10 bases from V and 2 bases from J, with 9 bases between. Per germline, CDR1 LNHDA and CDR2 SQIVND (reference sequence). This CDR3 contains 12 residues. In DNA, the CDR3 is TGTGCCACAACGGGGGGCAATCAGCCCCAGCATTTT. Translated, it gives CATTGGNQPQHF.

The CDR3 DNA follows: TGCGCCAGCCAGGACAGCAAAAACACTGAAGCTTTCTTT. This encodes CASQDSKNTEAFF. V gene TRBV10-1 combines with J gene TRBJ1-1, with TRBD1 as a possible D gene (6 bases). CDR1 is WNHNN and CDR2 is SYGVQD in the germline V gene (reference sequence). Trimming took 8 bases from V and 2 from J, leaving 12 bases between them. The CDR3 has 13 residues.

Many counts were recorded for this clonotype. The chain recombines TRBV19 with TRBJ1-1; D remains unclear. Deletions cut 4 bases from V and 4 bases from J, with 16 bases between. The germline CDR1 and CDR2 sequences are LNHDA and SQIVND (reference sequence). The CDR3 is made up of 15 amino acids. CDR3: CASSTLTRLSTEAFF. The DNA of the CDR3 is TGTGCCAGTAGTACCCTGACAAGGCTGAGCACTGAAGCTTTCTTT.

In its sample, this clonotype was seen many times. The rearrangement joins TRBV18 to TRBJ2-7; 7 bases line up with TRBD1. The CDR3 covers 13 residues. Trimming cost V 0 bases and J 6 bases; bases outside gene matches: 2. In germline, CDR1 is KGHSH, CDR2 LQKENI. The CDR3 loop is CASSPPGQVEQYF. CDR3 coding DNA: TGTGCCAGCTCACCACCAGGACAGGTCGAGCAGTACTTC.

At least ten counts were recorded for this clonotype. The rearrangement joins TRBV2 to TRBJ2-7; 8 bases agree with TRBD1. The V gene end was trimmed by 4 bases and the J gene end by 7 bases; junction bases not matched to a gene: 6. Germline V gives CDR1 SNHLY, CDR2 FYNNEI. The CDR3 spans 13 residues. The CDR3 loop is CASSGTGQGEQYF. The CDR3 DNA reads TGTGCCAGCAGTGGGACAGGGCAGGGTGAGCAGTACTTC.

This chain links TRBV4-1 with TRBJ1-2; 9 bases line up with TRBD1. Germline V gives CDR1 MGHRA, CDR2 YSYEKL. The CDR3 consists of 20 residues. V was clipped by 3 bases and J by 4 bases; unmatched bases: 21. This chain's CDR3 is CASSHLPGGTGILSSYGYTF. DNA for the CDR3: TGCGCCAGCAGCCATCTCCCCGGTGGGACAGGGATTCTCAGTTCCTATGGCTACACCTTC.

This clonotype was observed many times. The chain carries TRBV18 and TRBJ1-1; no clear D. There are 13 residues in the CDR3. V was clipped by 3 bases and J by 2 bases, with 7 bases between them. Germline V gene lookup returns CDR1 KGHSH and CDR2 LQKENI. DNA of the CDR3: TGTGCCAGCTCACCTACACCTAACACTGAAGCTTTCTTT. Translating gives CASSPTPNTEAFF.

This clonotype was picked up many times. The chain recombines TRBV12-3 or TRBV12-4 with TRBJ1-1; no clear D. V lost 6 bases and J lost 3, with 8 bases in between. This CDR3 is built from 12 residues. The CDR3 coding sequence is TGTGCCAGCAGCCTAACCCACACTGAAGCTTTCTTT. As protein: CASSLTHTEAFF.

With regard to this clonotype: A read error is possible here, since a much larger clone lies one base away. Without the conserved terminal phenylalanine or tryptophan, this CDR3 likely stems from a read error. This chain connects TRBV7-9 to TRBJ2-3; the D is unclear. Trimming took 2 bases from V and 0 from J, leaving 6 bases between them. The CDR3 loop spans 14 amino acids. Germline CDR1 SEHNR, CDR2 FQNEAQ (reference sequence). The CDR3 nucleotides read TGTGCCAGCAGCTTAAACCCCAGCACAGATACGCAGTATCTT. Its translation is CASSLNPSTDTQYL.

This clonotype was seen ten or more times. The chain employs TRBV5-6 and TRBJ1-4; D perhaps matches TRBD1 (5 bases). The CDR3 consists of 16 residues. Germline CDR1 SGHDT, CDR2 YYEEEE. V lost 0 bases and J lost 0, with 9 bases in between. This chain's CDR3 is CASSLGGPATNEKLFF. The CDR3 DNA sequence: TGTGCCAGCAGCTTGGGGGGCCCTGCAACTAATGAAAAACTGTTTTTT.